This TCR beta chain was observed in a study of vaccination effects on CD4 cells after COVID-19. Study background: There were two convalescent patients who gave samples 16 days and one week before vaccination.

Pools of viral peptides were used by the ViraFEST assay to expand antigen-specific CD4+ T cells ahead of sequencing. Following 10 days of culture, CD4+ T cells were isolated. The person had PCR-confirmed SARS-CoV-2 infection between March and December 2020. Researchers reported culturing two million PBMC in each well, adding 10 IU/ml IL-2 and around 10 ug/ml peptides. V lost 10 bases and J lost 1, with 13 bases in between. In germline, CDR1 is LGHDT, CDR2 YNNKEL (reference sequence). The CDR3 loop spans 13 amino acids. Assay: immunoSEQ multiplex PCR; the TCRdb copy retains only in-frame clones and omits some. The sample has 42,000 or so clones, around 79% seen once. Notes on the study in general: Late post-vaccination, clones induced by infection and those induced by vaccine underwent marked clonal contraction. New vaccine-induced clones made up most post-vaccine spike-reactive clones in convalescents.

Comment on this clone: What it binds is unknown.

The material sequenced was CD4+ T cells from PBMCs cultured with a peptide pool, taken before COVID-19 vaccination. The TCR comes from a human donor who had a prior SARS-CoV-2 infection. This chain joins TRBV3-1 (or the pseudogene TRBV3-2) and TRBJ1-1, with unresolved D. CDR3 in amino acids: CATTGDGNTEAFF. The CDR3 bases are TGTGCCACCACGGGCGACGGGAACACTGAAGCTTTCTTT.